A single sample is the source of the 20 T cell receptor beta chains below, sequenced in a study of T cells in Graves' hyperthyroidism and ophthalmopathy. Using RNA transcripts as the source, TCR beta CDR3 regions were amplified. During a first-round RT-PCR of the TCR CDR3, the HTBI primer set was used. MiXCR, run by TCRdb on the multiplex PCR reads, gives a single entry per CDR3 protein. The data show approximately 430,000 distinct CDR3 sequences, with roughly 15% seen just once and over 10% held by the top ten. The sequenced sample was blood. These receptors originate from a man aged 18 to 29 with Graves' ophthalmopathy.

Regarding this clonotype: A clone one base away is much larger, so this may be a read error. V and J are TRBV6-5 and TRBJ2-5, with D tentatively TRBD2 (5 bases). Germline CDR1 is MNHEY and CDR2 is SVGAGI. The CDR3 sequence is 15 residues long. This CDR3 reads CASSIHSDLQEAQYF. CDR3 coding DNA: TGTGCCAGCAGTATCCATTCGGACTTACAAGAGGCCCAGTACTTC.

The V call is TRBV19, the J call TRBJ1-1; D gene ambiguous. Trimming pared 3 bases from V and 1 base from J, leaving 12 bases between. The CDR3 has 15 amino acids. From germline, CDR1 is LNHDA and CDR2 SQIVND (reference sequence). The CDR3 DNA reads TGTGCCAGTAGTATCCCCCAAAACCAGAACACTGAAGCTTTCTTT. It translates to CASSIPQNQNTEAFF.

This clonotype showed up many times. The chain joins TRBV29-1 to TRBJ2-1; D perhaps matches TRBD2 (5 bases). The CDR3 contains 13 residues. Germline loops: CDR1 SQVTM, CDR2 ANQGSEA. V was trimmed by 1 base and J by 5 bases, leaving 9 bases between them. CDR3 DNA sequence: TGCAGCGTTGAAGCTGTGACTAACAATGAGCAGTTCTTC. As protein: CSVEAVTNNEQFF.

This clonotype appeared many times. V usage is TRBV10-3 and J usage is TRBJ2-7; D is unresolved. This CDR3 spans 12 amino acids. Deletions cut 9 bases from V and 3 bases from J, with 12 bases between. From germline, CDR1 is ENHRY and CDR2 SYGVKD. As DNA, the CDR3 is TGTGCCATAATGGACGGCAACTACGAGCAGTACTTC. Amino acids: CAIMDGNYEQYF.

There are a few counts of this clonotype. This rearrangement joins TRBV19 to TRBJ1-2, with D maybe TRBD1 (6 bases). Trimming removed 3 bases from V and 3 bases from J, with 11 bases in between. The CDR3 consists of 14 residues. Germline CDR1 reads LNHDA; CDR2 reads SQIVND (reference sequence). This CDR3 reads CASSMAAGDYGYTF. The DNA for the CDR3 is TGTGCCAGTAGTATGGCGGCAGGGGACTATGGCTACACCTTC.

V usage is TRBV19 and J usage is TRBJ1-1, with 10 bases that match TRBD1. Losses at the gene ends were 8 bases for V and 3 bases for J; bases not matched to a gene: 9. CDR3 size: 15 residues. CDR1 LNHDA and CDR2 SQIVND come from the germline V gene (reference sequence). This CDR3 is CASAGTGVGYTEAFF. The CDR3 bases are TGTGCCAGTGCCGGGACAGGGGTGGGGTACACTGAAGCTTTCTTT.

The V call is TRBV7-9, the J call TRBJ1-1; D call uncertain. The CDR3 extends over 15 amino acids. Germline lookup yields CDR1 SEHNR and CDR2 FQNEAQ (reference sequence). Between the trimmed V and J ends, which lost 1 base and 0 bases, there was a span of 9 bases. CDR3 region: CASSLGQIMNTEAFF. In nucleotides, the CDR3 is TGTGCCAGCAGCTTAGGGCAGATCATGAACACTGAAGCTTTCTTT. The variable domain in full, with the rest retrieved from reference TRBV7-9 and TRBJ1-1, is DTGVSQNPRHKITKRGQNVTFRCDPISEHNRLYWYRQTLGQGPEFLTYFQNEAQLEKSRLLSDRFSAERPKGSFSTLEIQRTEQGDSAMYLCASSLGQIMNTEAFFGQGTRLTVV.

As concerns this clonotype: A read error is possible here, since a much larger clone lies one base away. The chain is built from TRBV7-8 and TRBJ2-7, with 7 bases identical to TRBD1. Germline loops: CDR1 SGHVS, CDR2 FQNEAQ. The CDR3 extends over 15 amino acids. The CDR3 coding sequence is TGTGCCAGCAGACCTGACAGGGCGGATGGGTACGAGCGGTACTTC. It translates to CASRPDRADGYERYF.

This clonotype was seen repeatedly, ten times or more. The V gene is TRBV12-3 or TRBV12-4, the J gene TRBJ2-2; no clear D. This CDR3 is built from 14 residues. With 6 bases removed from V and 2 bases from J, the gap between germline ends came to 10 bases. CDR3 sequence: CASRATLNTGELFF. The DNA of the CDR3 is TGTGCCAGCAGGGCGACTTTAAACACCGGGGAGCTGTTTTTT.

This clonotype came up many times. The V gene is TRBV6-1, the J gene TRBJ2-3, with a tentative D call TRBD1 (5 bases). Trimming pared 3 bases from V and 1 base from J, leaving 11 bases between. The CDR3 totals 15 residues. Germline assignment: CDR1 MNHNS and CDR2 SASEGT. The CDR3 reads CASSDRARGTDTQYF. The CDR3 DNA is TGTGCCAGCAGTGACAGGGCTCGTGGCACAGATACGCAGTATTTT.

In this sample, this clonotype turned up many times. The chain has TRBV5-4 and TRBJ2-1, with TRBD1 identical over 9 bases. This CDR3 is 15 amino acids long. Per germline, CDR1 SGHNT and CDR2 YYREEE (reference sequence). The J segment lost 6 bases and the V segment lost 4 bases, leaving 8 bases of the junction unmatched. The CDR3: CASSLGTGRINEQFF. Written as DNA, the CDR3 is TGTGCCAGCAGCCTGGGGACAGGGAGAATCAATGAGCAGTTCTTC.

The table lists this clonotype with many counts. V usage is TRBV29-1 and J usage is TRBJ2-7; the match to TRBD1 covers 7 bases. With V trimmed by 2 bases and J by 3 bases, 4 bases remained unmatched. The V gene's germline CDR1 is SQVTM and CDR2 ANQGSEA. This CDR3 has 13 amino acids. CDR3 sequence: CSVESGQHYEQYF. The CDR3 DNA reads as TGCAGCGTTGAATCGGGACAGCACTACGAGCAGTACTTC.

This clonotype was seen a handful of times. The chain couples TRBV4-1 to TRBJ1-1; the D is unclear. The CDR3 extends over 14 amino acids. The V gene lost 8 bases and the J gene lost 3 bases, with 16 bases spanning the gap. CDR1 MGHRA and CDR2 YSYEKL come from the germline V gene. In DNA form, the CDR3 reads TGCGCCAGCGGCATGGGATCCGACGACACTGAAGCTTTCTTT. Translating it yields CASGMGSDDTEAFF.

With respect to this clonotype: A much larger clone lies one base from this, so it may be a read error. This chain links TRBV7-2 with TRBJ2-2; 8 bases agree with TRBD1. Germline V gene sequence: CDR1 SGHTA, CDR2 FQGNSA. This CDR3 has 18 residues. CDR3 in DNA: TGCGCCAGCAGTGAAGCCCTCGGACAGGGAGGTAGCACCGGGGAGCTGTTTTTT. This translates into CASSEALGQGGSTGELFF.

This clonotype has just one count. The J gene is TRBJ1-6, the V gene TRBV19; D is uncertain. Germline V gives CDR1 LNHDA, CDR2 SQIVND (reference sequence). This CDR3 is 12 amino acids long. Trimming took 9 bases from V and 4 from J, leaving 7 bases between them. CDR3 protein: CASGLYNSPLHF. As DNA, the CDR3 is TGTGCCAGCGGGTTATATAATTCACCCCTCCACTTT.

DNA of the CDR3: TGTGCCATCAGTGTCTCCACAGGTCAGCCCCAGCATTTT. Amino acids: CAISVSTGQPQHF. This sequence joins TRBV10-3 and TRBJ1-5; tentative D call: TRBD1 (5 bases). Germline CDR1 and CDR2: ENHRY and SYGVKD. Trimming cost V 4 bases and J 6 bases, with 10 bases left between them. This CDR3 comprises 13 residues.

The table lists this clonotype with many counts. The rearrangement joins TRBV11-2 to TRBJ2-4; no clear D. The CDR3 is made up of 13 amino acids. Per germline, CDR1 SGHAT and CDR2 FQNNGV. Trimming pared 3 bases from V and 6 bases from J, leaving 9 bases between. Written as DNA, the CDR3 is TGTGCCAGCAGCTTTTGGGGTCCAAACATTCAGTACTTC. Translation gives CASSFWGPNIQYF.

This clonotype was recorded at least ten times. The genes are TRBV20-1 and TRBJ1-1; D remains unclear. This CDR3 is built from 13 residues. V lost 3 bases, J lost 6 bases, and 14 bases lay in between. Germline V gene sequence: CDR1 DFQATT, CDR2 SNEGSKA (reference sequence). The CDR3 sequence is CSASIGSSPEAFF. Here the CDR3 DNA reads TGCAGTGCTAGTATAGGATCCTCCCCTGAAGCTTTCTTT.

This clonotype was counted many times. This chain links TRBV5-5 with TRBJ2-7; no clear D. There are 13 residues in the CDR3. In germline, CDR1 is SGHKS, CDR2 YYEKEE (reference sequence). V was shortened by 0 bases and J by 6 bases, with 10 bases between the two germline ends. CDR3 in amino acids: CASSLGWGGEQYF. CDR3 sequence (DNA): TGTGCCAGCAGCTTGGGTTGGGGTGGCGAGCAGTACTTC.

CDR3 nucleotide sequence: TGTGCCAGCAGTGATAGGCTAGCCTGGGAGCAGTTCTTC. Translated: CASSDRLAWEQFF. This chain joins TRBV6-1 and TRBJ2-1; a weak D match, TRBD2 (5 bases). The CDR3 consists of 13 residues. V was pared by 3 bases and J by 10 bases, with 13 bases between. Per germline, CDR1 MNHNS and CDR2 SASEGT.